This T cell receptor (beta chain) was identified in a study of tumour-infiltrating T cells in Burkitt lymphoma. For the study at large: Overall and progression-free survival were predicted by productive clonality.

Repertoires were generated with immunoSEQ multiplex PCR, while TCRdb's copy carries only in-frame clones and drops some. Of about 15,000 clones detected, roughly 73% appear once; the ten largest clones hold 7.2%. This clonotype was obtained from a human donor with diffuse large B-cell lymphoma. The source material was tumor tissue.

CDR3 residues: CASSLPSGRSYEQYF. CDR3 DNA: TGTGCCAGCAGCTTGCCTAGCGGGAGATCTTACGAGCAGTACTTC. The chain recombines TRBV5-4 with TRBJ2-7; 10 bases agree with TRBD2. The junction had 5 bases not matched to a gene; V was cut back by 1 base and J by 4 bases. This CDR3 is 15 amino acids long. CDR1 SGHNT and CDR2 YYREEE come from the germline V gene (reference sequence).